This TCR beta chain was found in a study of blood T cell repertoires in COVID-19. Background on the study: Sources were T cells, B-cell-depleted T cells, or PBMCs; the material itself was cDNA or gDNA.

The ends were cut back, 5 bases at V and 5 bases at J, with 21 bases in the middle. CDR3 length: 16 amino acids. Germline V CDR1 and CDR2: SGHTA, FQGNSA. As originally analysed: By means of reference gene primer amplification, nucleated cell counts were estimated. Generated by immunoSEQ multiplex PCR, the TCRdb table keeps only in-frame clones and is missing some. That table furnishes V, J and clone size, whereas the DNA furnished D and trimming. The repertoire has about 210,000 clones, 70% to 90% of them found once; the top ten carry roughly 4.5%. This receptor was identified in a woman aged 80 or over with acute or convalescent COVID-19. The rearrangement joins TRBV7-2 to TRBJ1-1; D gene uncertain. Sequencing was performed on peripheral blood. The CDR3 coding sequence is TGTGCCAGCAGCGCCCAGGCATCCTTCGGTTGGACTGAAGCTTTCTTT. This translates into CASSAQASFGWTEAFF.